This TCR beta chain comes out of a study of T cell responses to AZD1222 COVID-19 vaccine. General study findings and limits: The repertoires were collected only after the peak T cell response. Baseline seropositivity occurred in only six AZD1222 recipients. The donor group comprised mostly white British people and more females; the analysis possibly underestimated clonal diversity.

Assay used: immunoSEQ multiplex PCR; TCRdb lists only in-frame clones, some missing. The table shows tens of thousands of clones, with 90% occurring only once. Comment on this clone: Its specificity is not known.

The TCR sequence derives from an adult in good health. This specimen consisted of peripheral blood, obtained on day 0 of AZD1222 vaccination.

The CDR3 DNA sequence: TGTGCCAGCAGTTTATTGGGGGCGGGGGAAAAACTGTTTTTT. Its translation: CASSLLGAGEKLFF. The chain uses TRBV27 and TRBJ1-4, with D possibly TRBD1 on 6 matching bases. The germline V and J ends were trimmed by 1 base and 8 bases, with 11 bases remaining between them. Germline CDR1 reads MNHEY; CDR2 reads SMNVEV (reference sequence). The CDR3 totals 14 residues.